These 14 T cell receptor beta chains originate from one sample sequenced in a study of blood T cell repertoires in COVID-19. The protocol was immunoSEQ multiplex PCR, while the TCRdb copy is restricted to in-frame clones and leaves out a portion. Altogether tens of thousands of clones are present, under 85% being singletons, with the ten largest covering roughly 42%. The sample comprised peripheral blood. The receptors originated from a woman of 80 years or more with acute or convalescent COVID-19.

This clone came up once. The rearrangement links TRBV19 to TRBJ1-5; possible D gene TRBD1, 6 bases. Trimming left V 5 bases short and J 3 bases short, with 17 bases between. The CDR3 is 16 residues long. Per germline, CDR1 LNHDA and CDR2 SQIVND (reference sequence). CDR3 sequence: CASSPFDRRINQPQHF. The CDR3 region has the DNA TGTGCCAGTAGTCCCTTTGACAGGAGGATCAATCAGCCCCAGCATTTT.

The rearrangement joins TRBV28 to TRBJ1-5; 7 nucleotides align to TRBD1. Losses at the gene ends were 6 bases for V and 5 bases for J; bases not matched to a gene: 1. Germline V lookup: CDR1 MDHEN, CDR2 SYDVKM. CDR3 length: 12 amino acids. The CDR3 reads CASRQGYQPQHF. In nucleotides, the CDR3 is TGTGCCAGCAGACAGGGGTATCAGCCCCAGCATTTT.

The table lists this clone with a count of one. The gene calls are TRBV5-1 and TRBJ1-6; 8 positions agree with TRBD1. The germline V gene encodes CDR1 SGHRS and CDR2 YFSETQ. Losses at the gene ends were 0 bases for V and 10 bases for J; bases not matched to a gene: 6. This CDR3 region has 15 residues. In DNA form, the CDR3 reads TGCGCCAGCAGCTTGGCCGGACAGGGAAGATCACCCCTCCACTTT. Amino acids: CASSLAGQGRSPLHF.

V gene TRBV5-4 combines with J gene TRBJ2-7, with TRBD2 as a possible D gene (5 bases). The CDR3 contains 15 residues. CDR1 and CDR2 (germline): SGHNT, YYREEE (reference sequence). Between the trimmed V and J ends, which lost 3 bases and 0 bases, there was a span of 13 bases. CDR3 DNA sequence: TGTGCCAGCAGCTCGCCCAGCGGAAGCTCCTACGAGCAGTACTTC. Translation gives CASSSPSGSSYEQYF.

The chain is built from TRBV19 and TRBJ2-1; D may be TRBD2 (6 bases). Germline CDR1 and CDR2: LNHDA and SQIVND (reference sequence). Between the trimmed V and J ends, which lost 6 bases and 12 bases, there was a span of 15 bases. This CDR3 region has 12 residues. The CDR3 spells CASSGRSLPQFF. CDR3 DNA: TGTGCCAGTAGCGGGAGAAGTCTCCCGCAGTTCTTC.

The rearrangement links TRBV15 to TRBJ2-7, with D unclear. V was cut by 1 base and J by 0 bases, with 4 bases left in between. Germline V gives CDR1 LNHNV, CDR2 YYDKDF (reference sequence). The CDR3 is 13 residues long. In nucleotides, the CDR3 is TGTGCCACCAGCAGAGCCAACTCCTACGAGCAGTACTTC. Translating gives CATSRANSYEQYF.

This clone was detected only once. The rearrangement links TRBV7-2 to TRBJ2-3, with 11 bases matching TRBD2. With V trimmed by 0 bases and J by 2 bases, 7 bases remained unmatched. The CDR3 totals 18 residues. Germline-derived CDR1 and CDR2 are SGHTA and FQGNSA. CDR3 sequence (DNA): TGTGCCAGCAGCTTAGCGCTATTAGCGGGGGGGGTCACAGATACGCAGTATTTT. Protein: CASSLALLAGGVTDTQYF. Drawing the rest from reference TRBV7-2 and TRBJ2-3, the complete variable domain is GAGVSQSPSNKVTEKGKDVELRCDPISGHTALYWYRQSLGQGLEFLIYFQGNSAPDKSGLPSDRFSAERTGGSVSTLTIQRTQQEDSAVYLCASSLALLAGGVTDTQYFGPGTRLTVL.

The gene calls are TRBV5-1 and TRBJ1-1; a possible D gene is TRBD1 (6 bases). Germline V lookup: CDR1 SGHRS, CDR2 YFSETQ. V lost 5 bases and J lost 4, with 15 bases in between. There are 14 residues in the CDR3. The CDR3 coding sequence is TGCGCCAGCAGGGAACAGGGATCCGTCACTGAAGCTTTCTTT. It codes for CASREQGSVTEAFF.

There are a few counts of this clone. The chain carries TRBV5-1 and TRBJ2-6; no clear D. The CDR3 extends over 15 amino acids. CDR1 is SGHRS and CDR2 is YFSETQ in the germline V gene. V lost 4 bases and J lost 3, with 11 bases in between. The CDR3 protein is CASSRTVVGANVLTF. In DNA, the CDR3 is TGCGCCAGCAGCCGTACAGTGGTTGGGGCCAACGTCCTGACTTTC.

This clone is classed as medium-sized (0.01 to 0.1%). This CDR3 is CASLYPDSPYEQYF. Written as DNA, the CDR3 is TGTGCCAGCCTCTACCCCGACAGCCCCTACGAGCAGTACTTC. The J gene is TRBJ2-7, the V gene TRBV2; possibly TRBD1 for D (5 bases). This CDR3 has 14 amino acids. Trimming removed 8 bases at V and 2 bases at J, with 16 bases between. The germline CDR1 and CDR2 sequences are SNHLY and FYNNEI.

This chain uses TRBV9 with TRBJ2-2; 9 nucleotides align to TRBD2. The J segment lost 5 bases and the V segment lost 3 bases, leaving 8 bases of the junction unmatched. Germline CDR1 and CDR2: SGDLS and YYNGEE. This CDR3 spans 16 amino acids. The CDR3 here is CASSGFAGGPTGELFF. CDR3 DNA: TGTGCCAGCAGCGGATTCGCGGGGGGGCCGACCGGGGAGCTGTTTTTT.

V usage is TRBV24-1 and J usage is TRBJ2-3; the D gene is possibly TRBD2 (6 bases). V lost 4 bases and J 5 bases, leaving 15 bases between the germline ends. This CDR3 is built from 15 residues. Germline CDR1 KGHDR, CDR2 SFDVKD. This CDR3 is CATSDLGTEKDTQYF. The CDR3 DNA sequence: TGTGCCACCAGTGACCTCGGGACTGAGAAAGATACGCAGTATTTT.

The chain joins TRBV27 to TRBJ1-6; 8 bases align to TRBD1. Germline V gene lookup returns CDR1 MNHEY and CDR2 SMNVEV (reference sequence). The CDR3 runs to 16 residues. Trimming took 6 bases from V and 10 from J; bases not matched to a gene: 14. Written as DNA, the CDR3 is TGTGCCAGCAGCGACTATCCAGGGGGCGGAAAATCACCCCTCCACTTT. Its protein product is CASSDYPGGGKSPLHF.

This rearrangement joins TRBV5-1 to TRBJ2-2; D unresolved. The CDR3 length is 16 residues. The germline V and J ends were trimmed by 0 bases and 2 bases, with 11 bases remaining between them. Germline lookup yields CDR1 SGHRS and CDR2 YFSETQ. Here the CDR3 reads CASSLGPRTNTGELFF. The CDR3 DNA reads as TGCGCCAGCAGCTTGGGGCCTAGAACTAACACCGGGGAGCTGTTTTTT. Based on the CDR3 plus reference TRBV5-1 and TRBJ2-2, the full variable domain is KAGVTQTPRYLIKTRGQQVTLSCSPISGHRSVSWYQQTPGQGLQFLFEYFSETQRNKGNFPGRFSGRQFSNSRSEMNVSTLELGDSALYLCASSLGPRTNTGELFFGEGSRLTVL.